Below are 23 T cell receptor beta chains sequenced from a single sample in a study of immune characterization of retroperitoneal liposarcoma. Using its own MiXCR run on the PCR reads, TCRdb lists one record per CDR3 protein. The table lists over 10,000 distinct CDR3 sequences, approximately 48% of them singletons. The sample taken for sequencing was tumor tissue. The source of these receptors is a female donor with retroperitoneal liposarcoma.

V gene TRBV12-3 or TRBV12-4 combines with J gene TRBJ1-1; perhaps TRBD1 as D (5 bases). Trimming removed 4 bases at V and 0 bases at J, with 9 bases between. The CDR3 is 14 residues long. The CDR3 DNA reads TGTGCCAGCAGTTCGGGGACTGTGAACACTGAAGCTTTCTTT. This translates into CASSSGTVNTEAFF.

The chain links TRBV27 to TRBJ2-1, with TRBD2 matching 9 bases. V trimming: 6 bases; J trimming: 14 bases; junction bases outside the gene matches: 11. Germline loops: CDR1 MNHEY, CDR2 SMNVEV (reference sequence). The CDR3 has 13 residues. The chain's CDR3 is CASRGFQREAEFF. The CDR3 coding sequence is TGTGCCAGCAGGGGGTTCCAGCGGGAGGCCGAGTTCTTC.

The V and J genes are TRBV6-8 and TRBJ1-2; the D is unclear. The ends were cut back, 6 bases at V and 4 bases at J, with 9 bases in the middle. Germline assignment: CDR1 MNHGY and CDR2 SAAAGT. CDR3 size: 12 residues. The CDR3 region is CASRGGVYGYTF. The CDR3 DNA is TGTGCCAGCAGGGGCGGCGTCTATGGCTACACCTTC.

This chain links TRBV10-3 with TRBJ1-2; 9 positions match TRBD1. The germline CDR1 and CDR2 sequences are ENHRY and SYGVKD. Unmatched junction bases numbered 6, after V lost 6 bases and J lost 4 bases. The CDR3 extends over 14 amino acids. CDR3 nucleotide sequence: TGTGCCATCAGCCGACAGGGGGGTGTCTATGGCTACACCTTC. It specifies CAISRQGGVYGYTF.

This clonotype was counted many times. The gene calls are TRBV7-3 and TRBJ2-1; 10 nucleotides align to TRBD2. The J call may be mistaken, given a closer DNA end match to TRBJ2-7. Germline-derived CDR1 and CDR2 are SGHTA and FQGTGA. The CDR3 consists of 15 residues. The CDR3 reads CASSEGTSVDNEQYF. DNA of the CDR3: TGTGCCAGCAGCGAAGGGACTAGCGTAGACAATGAGCAGTACTTC.

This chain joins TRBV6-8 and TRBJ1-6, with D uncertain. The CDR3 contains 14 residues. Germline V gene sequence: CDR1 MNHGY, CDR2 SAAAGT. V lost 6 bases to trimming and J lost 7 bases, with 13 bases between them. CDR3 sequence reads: CASRLSSRNSPLHF. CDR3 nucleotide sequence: TGTGCCAGCAGATTATCTTCGCGGAATTCACCCCTCCACTTT.

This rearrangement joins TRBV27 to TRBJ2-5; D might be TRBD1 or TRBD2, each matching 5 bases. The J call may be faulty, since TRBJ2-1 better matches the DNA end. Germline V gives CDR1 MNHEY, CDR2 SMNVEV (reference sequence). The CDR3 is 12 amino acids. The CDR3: CASSLRGETQFF. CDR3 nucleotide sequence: TGTGCCAGCAGTTTGAGAGGGGAGACCCAGTTCTTC.

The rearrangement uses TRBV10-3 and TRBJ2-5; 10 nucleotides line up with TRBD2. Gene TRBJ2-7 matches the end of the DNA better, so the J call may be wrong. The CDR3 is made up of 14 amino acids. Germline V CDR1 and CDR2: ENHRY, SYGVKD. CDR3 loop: CAIKREGLVDEQYF. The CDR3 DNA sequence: TGTGCCATCAAGCGGGAGGGTCTCGTCGACGAGCAGTACTTC.

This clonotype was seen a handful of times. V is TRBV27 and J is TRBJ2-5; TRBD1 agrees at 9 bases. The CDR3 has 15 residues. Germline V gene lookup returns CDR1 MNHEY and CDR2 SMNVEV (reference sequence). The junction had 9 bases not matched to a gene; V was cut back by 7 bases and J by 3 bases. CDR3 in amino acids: CASTDFRTGEETQYF. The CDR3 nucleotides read TGTGCCAGCACTGATTTCCGGACAGGGGAAGAGACCCAGTACTTC.

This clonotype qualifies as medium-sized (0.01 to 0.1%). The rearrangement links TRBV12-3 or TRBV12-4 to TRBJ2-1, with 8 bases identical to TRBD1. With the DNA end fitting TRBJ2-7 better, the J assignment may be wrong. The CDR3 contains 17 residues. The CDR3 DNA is TGTGCCAGCAGACTGAGAAGGAGGACAGGGACCTACAATGAGCAGTACTTC. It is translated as CASRLRRRTGTYNEQYF.

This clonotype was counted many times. The CDR3 loop is CASSADRPPYNEQYF. CDR3 nucleotide sequence: TGTGCCAGCAGCGCCGACAGGCCCCCCTACAATGAGCAGTACTTC. The chain employs TRBV7-6 and TRBJ2-1; a weak D match, TRBD1 (6 bases). The J call may be wrong; the DNA end is better matched by TRBJ2-7. The CDR3 contains 15 residues. CDR1 SGHVS and CDR2 FNYEAQ come from the germline V gene.

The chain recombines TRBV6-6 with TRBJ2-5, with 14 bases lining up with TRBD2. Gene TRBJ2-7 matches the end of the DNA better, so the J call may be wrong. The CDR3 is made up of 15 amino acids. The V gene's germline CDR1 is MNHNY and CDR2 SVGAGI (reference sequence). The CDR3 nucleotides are TGTGCCAGCAGCCCTAGGACTAGCGGGGGGTACGAGCAGTACGTC. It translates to CASSPRTSGGYEQYV.

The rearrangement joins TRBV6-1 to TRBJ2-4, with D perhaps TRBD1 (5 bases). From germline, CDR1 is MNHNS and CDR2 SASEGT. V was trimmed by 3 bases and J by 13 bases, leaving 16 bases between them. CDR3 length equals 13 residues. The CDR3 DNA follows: TGTGCCAGCAGTGACACTCAGGGAACTGAGCAGTACTTC. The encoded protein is CASSDTQGTEQYF.

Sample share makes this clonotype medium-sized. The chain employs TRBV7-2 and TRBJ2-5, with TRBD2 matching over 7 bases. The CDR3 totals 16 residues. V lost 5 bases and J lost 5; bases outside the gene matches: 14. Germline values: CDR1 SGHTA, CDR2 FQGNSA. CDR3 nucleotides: TGTGCCAGCAGCCCAAATTTAGCGGGTGGGAGGGAGACCCAGTACTTC. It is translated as CASSPNLAGGRETQYF.

Written as DNA, the CDR3 is TGCGCCAGCAGCGGAGCGGCATCACCCCCAGATACGCAGTATTTT. Amino acids: CASSGAASPPDTQYF. The rearrangement links TRBV4-1 to TRBJ2-3; a weak D match, TRBD2 (5 bases). This CDR3 is built from 15 residues. Trimming pared 5 bases from V and 4 bases from J, leaving 16 bases between. The germline V gene encodes CDR1 MGHRA and CDR2 YSYEKL.

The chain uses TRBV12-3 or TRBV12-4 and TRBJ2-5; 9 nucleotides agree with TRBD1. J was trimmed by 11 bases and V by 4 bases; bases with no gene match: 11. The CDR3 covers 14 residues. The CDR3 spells CASSSRQGVNEQYF. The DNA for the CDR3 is TGTGCCAGCAGTTCCCGACAGGGGGTCAATGAGCAGTACTTC.

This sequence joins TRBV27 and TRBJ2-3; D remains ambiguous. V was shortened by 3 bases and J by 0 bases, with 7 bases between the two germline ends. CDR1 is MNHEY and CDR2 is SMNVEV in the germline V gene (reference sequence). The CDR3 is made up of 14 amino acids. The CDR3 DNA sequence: TGTGCCAGCAGTTTCTTCGGGAGCACAGATACGCAGTATTTT. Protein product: CASSFFGSTDTQYF.

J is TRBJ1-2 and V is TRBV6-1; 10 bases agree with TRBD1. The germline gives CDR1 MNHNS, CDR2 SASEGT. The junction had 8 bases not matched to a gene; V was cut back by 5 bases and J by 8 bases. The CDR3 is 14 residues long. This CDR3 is CASSSGQGRGGYTF. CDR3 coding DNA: TGTGCCAGCAGTTCGGGACAGGGGCGTGGGGGCTACACCTTC.

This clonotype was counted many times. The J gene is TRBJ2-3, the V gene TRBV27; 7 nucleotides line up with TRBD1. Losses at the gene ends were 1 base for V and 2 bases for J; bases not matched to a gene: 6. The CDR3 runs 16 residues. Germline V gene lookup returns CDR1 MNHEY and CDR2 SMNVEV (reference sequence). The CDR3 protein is CASSLYKTGITDTQYF. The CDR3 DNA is TGTGCCAGCAGTTTATATAAGACAGGGATCACAGATACGCAGTATTTT.

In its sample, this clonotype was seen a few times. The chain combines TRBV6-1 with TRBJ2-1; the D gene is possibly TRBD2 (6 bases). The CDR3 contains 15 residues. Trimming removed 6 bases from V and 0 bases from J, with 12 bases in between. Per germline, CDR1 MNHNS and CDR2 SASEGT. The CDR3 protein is CASSEFSGSYNEQFF. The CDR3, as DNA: TGTGCCAGCAGCGAATTTAGCGGCTCCTACAATGAGCAGTTCTTC.

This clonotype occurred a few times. CDR3 residues: CASSPGTSLETQFF. In nucleotides, the CDR3 is TGTGCCAGCAGCCCCGGGACTAGTCTTGAGACCCAGTTCTTC. V and J are TRBV7-3 and TRBJ2-1, with 8 positions matching TRBD2. V shed 5 bases and J 13 bases; nucleotides not matched to a gene: 13. Per the germline V gene, CDR1 is SGHTA and CDR2 is FQGTGA. The CDR3 has 14 residues. Based on the CDR3 plus reference TRBV7-3 and TRBJ2-1, the full variable domain is GAGVSQTPSNKVTEKGKYVELRCDPISGHTALYWYRQSLGQGPEFLIYFQGTGAADDSGLPNDRFFAVRPEGSVSTLKIQRTERGDSAVYLCASSPGTSLETQFFGPGTRLTVL.

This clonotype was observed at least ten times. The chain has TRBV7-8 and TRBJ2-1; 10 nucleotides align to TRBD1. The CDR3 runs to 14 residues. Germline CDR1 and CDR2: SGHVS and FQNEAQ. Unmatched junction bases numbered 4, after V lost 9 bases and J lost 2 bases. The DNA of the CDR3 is TGTGCCAGTCAGACAGGGGGCGCCTACAATGAGCAGTTCTTC. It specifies CASQTGGAYNEQFF.

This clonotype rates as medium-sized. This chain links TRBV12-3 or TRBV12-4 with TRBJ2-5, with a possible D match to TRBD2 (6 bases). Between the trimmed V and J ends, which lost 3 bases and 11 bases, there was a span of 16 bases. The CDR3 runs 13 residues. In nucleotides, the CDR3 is TGTGCCAGCAGTTTGGGGGAGGTGCAGGAGCAGTACTTC. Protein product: CASSLGEVQEQYF.